These T cell receptor beta chains were read from a single sample in a study of neurological immune-mediated disorders. Using its own MiXCR run on the 5' RACE reads, TCRdb lists one record per CDR3 protein. The repertoire holds more than 30,000 distinct CDR3 sequences, with about 14% as singletons. Sample: CD4+ T cells from blood. The source of these receptors is a female donor with HTLV-1-associated myelopathy (HAM/TSP). Both conserved end residues are part of each CDR3. D genes are given only for firm matches. For some rows the clone size is stated as once, few or many, or as a class when expanded; others skip it.

TRBV24-1,many,TRBD1,TRBJ1-4,17,CATSEPTGAGDNEKLFF,TGTGCCACCAGTGAGCCGACAGGGGCCGGGGATAATGAAAAACTGTTTTTT
TRBV27,many,-,TRBJ2-7,14,CASSLYGANYEQYF,TGTGCCAGCAGTTTATACGGGGCGAACTACGAGCAGTACTTC
TRBV9,many,TRBD1,TRBJ2-5,16,CASSVEGTGGQGTQYF,TGTGCCAGCAGCGTAGAGGGTACGGGCGGACAGGGGACCCAGTACTTC
TRBV7-6,many,TRBD2,TRBJ2-3,15,CASSRLAGHTDTQYF,TGTGCCAGCAGCCGACTAGCGGGACACACAGATACGCAGTATTTT
TRBV5-1,many,TRBD2,TRBJ2-3,17,CASSGGGLAGVTDTQYF,TGCGCCAGCAGCGGTGGAGGCCTAGCGGGCGTCACAGATACGCAGTATTTT
TRBV11-3,many,-,TRBJ2-1,13,CASSLGAHNEQFF,TGTGCCAGCAGCTTAGGGGCCCACAATGAGCAGTTCTTC
TRBV20-1,-,-,TRBJ2-3,12,CSAERGADTQYF,TGCAGTGCCGAGAGGGGGGCAGATACGCAGTATTTT
TRBV4-2,many,TRBD2,TRBJ2-3,16,CASSPQAGGSTDTQYF,TGTGCCAGCAGCCCGCAAGCGGGAGGGAGCACAGATACGCAGTATTTT
TRBV12-3/TRBV12-4,many,TRBD2,TRBJ2-1,15,CASSWGAGTYNEQFF,TGTGCCAGCAGTTGGGGAGCGGGAACCTACAATGAGCAGTTCTTC
TRBV3-1,many,-,TRBJ2-5,13,CASSLPGTETQYF,TGTGCCAGCAGCCTTCCAGGGACAGAGACCCAGTACTTC
TRBV24-1,many,TRBD1,TRBJ2-1,17,CATSDRRTGIPYNEQFF,TGTGCCACCAGTGATCGACGGACAGGGATCCCCTACAATGAGCAGTTCTTC
TRBV10-3,many,-,TRBJ2-7,13,CAIGTGSRYEQYF,TGTGCCATTGGAACAGGATCCCGATACGAGCAGTACTTC
TRBV4-2,many,TRBD2,TRBJ2-1,15,CASSQEAGGYNEQFF,TGTGCCAGCAGCCAAGAGGCGGGGGGGTACAATGAGCAGTTCTTC
TRBV24-1,many,-,TRBJ2-3,14,CATSDPWREDTQYF,TGTGCCACCAGTGACCCGTGGAGGGAAGATACGCAGTATTTT
TRBV24-1,many,-,TRBJ1-5,13,CATSGQYNQPQHF,TGTGCCACCTCTGGACAGTACAATCAGCCCCAGCATTTT
TRBV3-1,many,TRBD2,TRBJ2-1,15,CASSQVPSGGDEQFF,TGTGCCAGCAGCCAAGTCCCTAGCGGGGGAGATGAGCAGTTCTTC
TRBV12-3/TRBV12-4,many,-,TRBJ2-5,13,CASSWTGQETQYF,TGTGCCAGCAGTTGGACCGGGCAGGAGACCCAGTACTTC
TRBV7-9,many,TRBD2,TRBJ2-1,15,CASSPPSGIYNEQFF,TGTGCCAGCAGCCCTCCCAGCGGGATCTACAATGAGCAGTTCTTC
TRBV3-1,medium-sized,TRBD1,TRBJ1-2,14,CASSHWDRGYGYTF,TGTGCCAGCAGCCACTGGGACAGGGGGTATGGCTACACCTTC
TRBV20-1,many,-,TRBJ2-1,10,CSAQYNEQFF,TGCAGTGCTCAATACAATGAGCAGTTCTTC
TRBV5-1,medium-sized,TRBD2,TRBJ2-2,14,CASKAGASTGELFF,TGCGCCAGCAAAGCGGGAGCGAGTACCGGGGAGCTGTTTTTT
TRBV5-6,many,-,TRBJ1-5,15,CASSRWTASNQPQHF,TGTGCCAGCAGCCGTTGGACGGCTAGCAATCAGCCCCAGCATTTT
TRBV3-1,many,-,TRBJ2-2,15,CASSQGFGVTGELFF,TGTGCCAGCAGCCAAGGTTTCGGGGTCACCGGGGAGCTGTTTTTT
TRBV27,many,-,TRBJ2-2,14,CATSGTPHTGELFF,TGTGCCACCTCCGGGACCCCTCACACCGGGGAGCTGTTTTTT
TRBV27,few,-,TRBJ2-7,13,CASSPRHGYEQYF,TGTGCCAGCAGTCCCCGTCACGGCTACGAGCAGTACTTC
TRBV4-1,many,TRBD1,TRBJ2-5,15,CASSQRQGIGETQYF,TGCGCCAGCAGCCAACGACAGGGGATCGGAGAGACCCAGTACTTC
TRBV28,many,-,TRBJ2-1,17,CASSSPGQPSSYNEQFF,TGTGCCAGCAGTTCCCCGGGACAACCGAGCTCCTACAATGAGCAGTTCTTC
TRBV5-1,many,-,TRBJ1-1,14,CASSLDGSSRAAFF,TGCGCCAGCAGCTTGGACGGCAGTAGTAGGGCGGCTTTCTTT
TRBV19,-,-,TRBJ1-2,13,CASSDLEGNGYTF,TGTGCCAGTAGTGATCTGGAAGGGAATGGCTACACCTTC
TRBV29-1,many,TRBD2,TRBJ2-1,13,CSVEVPSGGEQFF,TGCAGCGTTGAGGTTCCTAGCGGGGGTGAGCAGTTCTTC
TRBV12-3/TRBV12-4,many,-,TRBJ2-1,12,CASSPQAVGQFF,TGTGCCAGCAGTCCGCAAGCAGTCGGGCAGTTCTTC
TRBV29-1,many,-,TRBJ1-2,11,CSVRLGDGYTF,TGCAGCGTTCGACTTGGGGACGGCTACACCTTC
TRBV6-2/TRBV6-3,medium-sized,TRBD1,TRBJ1-6,14,CASSPGTAYSPLHF,TGTGCCAGCAGCCCCGGGACAGCCTATTCACCCCTCCACTTT